The 30 T cell receptor beta chains presented below share a single source sample, sequenced in a study of blood T cell repertoires in COVID-19. Produced via immunoSEQ multiplex PCR; TCRdb's table is partial and in-frame only. The table has 150,000 to 200,000 clones, roughly four fifths seen once. Source material: PBMCs or T cells enriched from blood (not recorded which). These receptors all stem from a man aged 40-55 years who had recovered from COVID-19.

The chain is built from TRBV4-3 and TRBJ2-5; 7 bases are shared with TRBD2. V shed 1 base and J 4 bases; nucleotides not matched to a gene: 6. In germline, CDR1 is LGHNA, CDR2 YSLEER. The CDR3 is 15 amino acids. The CDR3 loop is CASSQGAGPVETQYF. For the CDR3, the DNA is TGCGCCAGCAGCCAAGGAGCGGGACCCGTAGAGACCCAGTACTTC.

This clone was detected only once. V is TRBV5-6 and J is TRBJ2-6; 8 bases are a match to TRBD1. CDR1 and CDR2 (germline): SGHDT, YYEEEE. The CDR3 sequence is 17 residues long. Unmatched junction bases numbered 10, after V lost 6 bases and J lost 2 bases. CDR3 residues: CASNHLTGVTGANVLTF. The DNA of the CDR3 is TGTGCCAGCAACCACCTGACAGGGGTGACTGGGGCCAACGTCCTGACTTTC.

The sample holds a few counts of this clone. J is TRBJ2-1 and V is TRBV24-1; 8 bases map to TRBD2. This CDR3 comprises 17 residues. Germline V lookup: CDR1 KGHDR, CDR2 SFDVKD. V lost 4 bases to trimming and J lost 3 bases; unmatched junction nucleotides: 10. CDR3 protein: CATSEGGGTRYYNEQFF. Written as DNA, the CDR3 is TGTGCCACCAGTGAGGGAGGGGGGACTAGGTACTACAATGAGCAGTTCTTC.

This chain connects TRBV13 to TRBJ2-5; the D gene is possibly TRBD1 (7 bases). V was trimmed by 5 bases and J by 7 bases, leaving 20 bases between them. Germline V gene lookup returns CDR1 PRHDT and CDR2 FYEKMQ (reference sequence). The CDR3 has 15 residues. CDR3 protein: CASSHSTGMGGTQYF. The DNA of the CDR3 is TGTGCCAGCAGCCACTCGACAGGGATGGGGGGGACCCAGTACTTC.

This sequence joins TRBV5-1 and TRBJ2-2; 9 bases align to TRBD1. The CDR3 length is 16 residues. Germline CDR1 is SGHRS and CDR2 is YFSETQ. Trimming cost V 0 bases and J 3 bases; bases outside gene matches: 3. In nucleotides, the CDR3 is TGCGCCAGCAGCTTGGGACAGGGGGTCTACACCGGGGAGCTGTTTTTT. Its protein is CASSLGQGVYTGELFF.

The CDR3 DNA is TGTGCCAGCTCACCGGCGCAGGCTTTCTCTGGAAACACCATATATTTT. Translated, it gives CASSPAQAFSGNTIYF. The chain is built from TRBV18 and TRBJ1-3; D unclear. The CDR3 has 16 amino acids. V was cut by 3 bases and J by 0 bases, with 12 bases left in between. Germline V gene lookup returns CDR1 KGHSH and CDR2 LQKENI.

The gene calls are TRBV7-8 and TRBJ2-5; 11 bases are a match to TRBD2. This CDR3 spans 18 amino acids. The ends lost 5 bases at V and 4 bases at J; junction bases unmatched: 15. In germline, CDR1 is SGHVS, CDR2 FQNEAQ. CDR3 in DNA: TGTGCCAGCAGCCCGGGGACTAGCGGTCCCAATAGGGCAGAGACCCAGTACTTC. It is translated as CASSPGTSGPNRAETQYF.

The chain employs TRBV18 and TRBJ2-1; the match to TRBD2 covers 9 bases. The trim removed 2 bases at V and 3 bases at J, leaving 5 bases unmatched. The length of the CDR3 is 16 residues. CDR1 and CDR2 from the germline V gene are KGHSH and LQKENI. The CDR3, as DNA: TGTGCCAGCTCACCAAGGGCGGGAGGGAACTACAATGAGCAGTTCTTC. Protein: CASSPRAGGNYNEQFF.

This clone was picked up one time. The chain employs TRBV28 and TRBJ2-7; 7 bases fit TRBD2. This CDR3 has 14 residues. CDR1 MDHEN and CDR2 SYDVKM come from the germline V gene. V gave up 2 bases and J gave up 4 bases; unmatched junction bases: 5. The CDR3 sequence: CASSLGGRAYEQYF. The CDR3 bases are TGTGCCAGCAGTTTAGGGGGGAGGGCGTACGAGCAGTACTTC.

The chain combines TRBV19 with TRBJ2-2, with 8 bases that match TRBD2. V lost 6 bases and J lost 1; bases outside the gene matches: 7. From germline, CDR1 is LNHDA and CDR2 SQIVND (reference sequence). CDR3 length: 16 residues. CDR3 coding DNA: TGTGCCAGTAGCCTCCTCGGGAGGGGGAACACCGGGGAGCTGTTTTTT. The encoded protein is CASSLLGRGNTGELFF.

Only a few counts were recorded for this clone. The chain couples TRBV5-4 to TRBJ1-1; D unclear. Trimming took 0 bases from V and 7 from J, leaving 7 bases between them. The CDR3 extends over 12 amino acids. Germline loops: CDR1 SGHNT, CDR2 YYREEE (reference sequence). CDR3 sequence: CASSLEGDEAFF. DNA for the CDR3: TGTGCCAGCAGCTTGGAAGGAGATGAAGCTTTCTTT.

Notes on this clone: The same CDR3 arises from other DNA sequences in this sample as well. The V gene is TRBV6-2 or TRBV6-3, the J gene TRBJ2-2; 14 nucleotides align to TRBD2. CDR3 size: 16 residues. Germline lookup yields CDR1 MNHEY and CDR2 SVGEGT. Unmatched junction bases numbered 4, after V lost 6 bases and J lost 4 bases. CDR3 residues: CASSLTSGRATGELFF. Here the CDR3 DNA reads TGTGCCAGCAGCTTGACTAGCGGGAGGGCCACCGGGGAGCTGTTTTTT.

A remark on this clone: The junction departs from the called germline gene at one end, perhaps through a read error. This rearrangement joins TRBV7-6 to TRBJ2-5; TRBD2 matches 12 bases. The CDR3 extends over 16 amino acids. Per the germline V gene, CDR1 is SGHVS and CDR2 is FNYEAQ. The CDR3 nucleotides read TGTGCCAGCACCTTAGGACTAGCGGGAATTCAAGAGACCCAGTACTTC. This sequence encodes CASTLGLAGIQETQYF.

The chain links TRBV2 to TRBJ2-3; 11 bases map to TRBD2. Germline V gene data show CDR1 as SNHLY and CDR2 as FYNNEI. The length of the CDR3 is 17 residues. V shed 6 bases and J 7 bases; nucleotides not matched to a gene: 15. CDR3 sequence (DNA): TGTGCCAGCAGGGAAAGACCGGGACTAGCGGAGAGGAATACGCAGTATTTT. Translation gives CASRERPGLAERNTQYF. The variable domain in full, completed from reference TRBV2 and TRBJ2-3, reads EPEVTQTPSHQVTQMGQEVILRCVPISNHLYFYWYRQILGQKVEFLVSFYNNEISEKSEIFDDQFSVERPDGSNFTLKIRSTKLEDSAMYFCASRERPGLAERNTQYFGPGTRLTVL.

The chain has TRBV5-1 and TRBJ2-7; TRBD1 aligns across 7 bases. CDR1 and CDR2 from the germline V gene are SGHRS and YFSETQ. Trimming took 0 bases from V and 6 from J; bases not matched to a gene: 9. The CDR3 totals 15 residues. The CDR3 region is CASSLGRGILSEQYF. For the CDR3, the DNA is TGCGCCAGCAGCTTGGGCAGGGGGATCCTCAGCGAGCAGTACTTC.

In regard to this clone: Distinct nucleotide sequences in the sample also encode this CDR3. V gene TRBV18 combines with J gene TRBJ1-5; 8 bases are a match to TRBD1. The CDR3 totals 14 residues. The V gene end was trimmed by 3 bases and the J gene end by 4 bases; junction bases not matched to a gene: 2. Germline V gene data show CDR1 as KGHSH and CDR2 as LQKENI. The CDR3: CASSPTGGNQPQHF. The CDR3 DNA reads TGTGCCAGCTCACCTACAGGGGGGAATCAGCCCCAGCATTTT.

The CDR3 DNA reads TGCGCCAGCAGCCAAATCAGTGCAACTAATGAAAAACTGTTTTTT. It is translated as CASSQISATNEKLFF. The chain is built from TRBV4-3 and TRBJ1-4; D uncertain. V was shortened by 2 bases and J by 0 bases, with 7 bases between the two germline ends. CDR1 LGHNA and CDR2 YSLEER come from the germline V gene. The CDR3 is 15 amino acids.

CDR3 loop: CASSLGLDGNEQFF. As DNA, the CDR3 is TGTGCCAGCAGCCTTGGACTAGACGGGAATGAGCAGTTCTTC. This chain links TRBV3-1 (or the pseudogene TRBV3-2) with TRBJ2-1; TRBD2 agrees at 7 bases. Germline-derived CDR1 and CDR2 are LGHDT and YNNKEL (reference sequence). CDR3 length equals 14 residues. Losses at the gene ends were 4 bases for V and 7 bases for J; bases not matched to a gene: 7.

The rearrangement links TRBV27 to TRBJ2-7; D is unclear. Trimming took 5 bases from V and 4 from J, leaving 9 bases between them. The CDR3 is 12 residues long. CDR1 and CDR2 from the germline V gene are MNHEY and SMNVEV (reference sequence). The CDR3 sequence is CASSDRGYEQYF. CDR3 bases: TGTGCCAGCAGTGACCGAGGTTACGAGCAGTACTTC.

This clone was counted once. This sequence joins TRBV7-3 and TRBJ2-1; the D gene is possibly TRBD1 (6 bases). Germline V gives CDR1 SGHTA, CDR2 FQGTGA. The ends were cut back, 5 bases at V and 8 bases at J, with 13 bases in the middle. There are 13 residues in the CDR3. The chain's CDR3 is CASSGGQFYEQFF. The CDR3 DNA reads as TGTGCCAGCAGCGGCGGACAGTTCTATGAGCAGTTCTTC.

The chain links TRBV5-1 to TRBJ2-1; D perhaps matches TRBD1 (6 bases). The germline V gene has CDR1 SGHRS and CDR2 YFSETQ. CDR3 length: 16 amino acids. Trimming stripped 0 bases from V and 8 bases from J, with 18 bases between. The chain's CDR3 is CASSLGRAGAHDEQFF. DNA for the CDR3: TGCGCCAGCAGCTTGGGACGGGCAGGGGCACACGATGAGCAGTTCTTC.

The chain links TRBV12-3 or TRBV12-4 to TRBJ1-1, with a tentative D call TRBD1 (5 bases). The V and J ends lost 6 bases and 9 bases respectively, with 17 bases between them. CDR3 length: 13 amino acids. CDR3 in DNA: TGTGCCAGCAGGGGGGGAGGACTGATAAAAGCTTTCTTT. It encodes CASRGGGLIKAFF.

This clone was seen once. J is TRBJ1-5 and V is TRBV5-6; weak D call: TRBD1 (5 bases). Trimming shortened V by 1 base and J by 7 bases, and 12 bases separated the two germline ends. This CDR3 region has 14 residues. Germline CDR1 SGHDT, CDR2 YYEEEE. CDR3 sequence reads: CASSLLQGAQPQHF. DNA of the CDR3: TGTGCCAGCAGCTTGCTTCAGGGTGCACAGCCCCAGCATTTT.

The CDR3 here is CAITGDHAEAFF. Written as DNA, the CDR3 is TGTGCCATCACCGGGGATCACGCTGAAGCTTTCTTT. The rearrangement uses TRBV10-3 and TRBJ1-1; D call uncertain. In germline, CDR1 is ENHRY, CDR2 SYGVKD. Trimming left V 7 bases short and J 6 bases short, with 12 bases between. The CDR3 length is 12 residues.

This clone was detected only once. The chain combines TRBV19 with TRBJ1-2; 9 nucleotides match TRBD1. With 6 bases clipped from V and 6 bases from J, the junction kept 14 bases outside the gene matches. Germline CDR1 LNHDA, CDR2 SQIVND (reference sequence). The CDR3 runs to 16 residues. CDR3 residues: CASSLRVSDRGDGYTF. CDR3 in DNA: TGTGCCAGTAGCTTACGAGTCTCGGACAGGGGAGATGGCTACACCTTC.

The rearrangement joins TRBV4-2 to TRBJ2-1, with TRBD2 identical over 12 bases. CDR3 length: 16 amino acids. V shed 9 bases, J shed 1 base, and the junction held 7 bases outside the gene matches. The germline V gene encodes CDR1 LGHNA and CDR2 YNFKEQ. DNA of the CDR3: TGTGCCAGTGGACTAGCGGGAACCGTTTCCTACAATGAGCAGTTCTTC. This encodes CASGLAGTVSYNEQFF.

The V gene is TRBV18, the J gene TRBJ2-7; D is unclear. There are 14 residues in the CDR3. V lost 0 bases and J 2 bases, leaving 8 bases between the germline ends. The germline V gene encodes CDR1 KGHSH and CDR2 LQKENI. The CDR3 bases are TGTGCCAGCTCACCACCGTCAGCGCCCTACGAGCAGTACTTC. Translated, it gives CASSPPSAPYEQYF.

This rearrangement joins TRBV28 to TRBJ2-7; 8 bases align to TRBD1. The V and J ends lost 6 bases and 0 bases, in that order; junction bases with no gene match: 10. The CDR3 extends over 16 amino acids. Germline V gene sequence: CDR1 MDHEN, CDR2 SYDVKM. The chain's CDR3 is CASSSTYRGDSYEQYF. As DNA, the CDR3 is TGTGCCAGCAGCTCAACCTACAGGGGGGACTCCTACGAGCAGTACTTC.

The V and J genes are TRBV6-1 and TRBJ2-3; TRBD2 matches 14 bases. V gave up 4 bases and J gave up 5 bases; unmatched junction bases: 11. CDR1 and CDR2 (germline): MNHNS, SASEGT. The CDR3 sequence is 18 residues long. The CDR3 sequence: CASSVDYGTSGRVDTQYF. In nucleotides, the CDR3 is TGTGCCAGCAGTGTAGATTACGGGACTAGCGGGAGAGTAGATACGCAGTATTTT.

V is TRBV30 and J is TRBJ1-1; TRBD1 matches 8 bases. Germline V lookup: CDR1 GTSNPN, CDR2 SVGIG (reference sequence). The CDR3 totals 14 residues. V was clipped by 0 bases and J by 5 bases; unmatched bases: 5. CDR3 sequence (DNA): TGTGCCTGGAGTGTAGTCAGGGGGCAGACTGAAGCTTTCTTT. Amino acid sequence: CAWSVVRGQTEAFF.